The following is a T cell receptor beta chain sequence with its context. CDR3 length equals 14 residues. The junction had 2 bases not matched to a gene; V was cut back by 0 bases and J by 4 bases. Germline V gene sequence: CDR1 ENHRY, CDR2 SYGVKD. These data are taken from a study of technical replicates of blood from a handful of donors. Assay used: immunoSEQ multiplex PCR; TCRdb lists only in-frame clones, some missing. The sample lists 80,000 to 90,000 clones; roughly 94% were seen once. This chain connects TRBV10-3 to TRBJ2-5; 7 positions match TRBD2. The receptor was derived from a human donor in good health. Sequencing used T cells isolated from PBMCs. The DNA of the CDR3 is TGTGCCATCAGTGAGTCGGCTAGCGGAGAGACCCAGTACTTC. Translating gives CAISESASGETQYF.